These T cell receptor beta chains were read from a single sample in a study of spatial heterogeneity in lung cancer. TCRdb re-analysed the 5' RACE reads in MiXCR, keeping a single row per CDR3 protein. Seen here are roughly 120,000 distinct CDR3 sequences, 12% observed once, and the top ten hold approximately 17%. Here the sequenced sample was PBMCs, taken at follow-up. Receptors originate from a male donor with early-stage non-small cell lung cancer. Both conserved end residues are part of each CDR3.

J gene: TRBJ1-1
V gene: TRBV18
CDR3 length: 13
CDR3 protein: CASSPDMNTEAFF

J gene: TRBJ1-2
V gene: TRBV29-1
CDR3 length: 14
CDR3 protein: CSVSAGHAGGGYTF

J gene: TRBJ2-4
V gene: TRBV20-1
CDR3 length: 15
CDR3 protein: CSARDRPSGVVIQYF

J gene: TRBJ2-7
V gene: TRBV5-1
CDR3 length: 15
CDR3 protein: CASSRPGQRSYEQYF

J gene: TRBJ2-6
V gene: TRBV20-1
CDR3 length: 15
CDR3 protein: CSVGGGMPGANVLTF

J gene: TRBJ2-7
V gene: TRBV3-1
CDR3 length: 15
CDR3 protein: CASSQEGTGVREQYF

J gene: TRBJ2-3
V gene: TRBV5-1
CDR3 length: 17
CDR3 protein: CASSSTGTSGITDTQYF

J gene: TRBJ2-5
V gene: TRBV5-1
CDR3 length: 14
CDR3 protein: CASSSAGQLETQYF

J gene: TRBJ2-5
V gene: TRBV5-1
CDR3 length: 15
CDR3 protein: CASSLDTGGQETQYF

J gene: TRBJ1-1
V gene: TRBV20-1
CDR3 length: 13
CDR3 protein: CSAGGQGIVEAFF

J gene: TRBJ2-1
V gene: TRBV7-9
CDR3 length: 19
CDR3 protein: CASSLMVAGGESSYNEQFF

J gene: TRBJ1-5
V gene: TRBV28
CDR3 length: 13
CDR3 protein: CASSRENNQPQHF

J gene: TRBJ2-2
V gene: TRBV10-3
CDR3 length: 14
CDR3 protein: CAISGDIITGELFF

J gene: TRBJ2-1
V gene: TRBV10-3
CDR3 length: 14
CDR3 protein: CAISDGGSYNEQFF

J gene: TRBJ2-7
V gene: TRBV3-1
CDR3 length: 14
CDR3 protein: CASSHGLTTYEQYF

J gene: TRBJ1-1
V gene: TRBV20-1
CDR3 length: 11
CDR3 protein: CSASPYTEAFF

J gene: TRBJ2-1
V gene: TRBV12-3/TRBV12-4
CDR3 length: 12
CDR3 protein: CASSLAKQEQFF

J gene: TRBJ1-1
V gene: TRBV11-2
CDR3 length: 15
CDR3 protein: CASSSQGGPNTEAFF

J gene: TRBJ2-5
V gene: TRBV5-1
CDR3 length: 16
CDR3 protein: CASSLASGGIGETQYF

J gene: TRBJ2-7
V gene: TRBV7-2
CDR3 length: 14
CDR3 protein: CASSLSGVSYEQYF

J gene: TRBJ2-5
V gene: TRBV5-6
CDR3 length: 13
CDR3 protein: CASSLAREETQYF

J gene: TRBJ2-4
V gene: TRBV7-9
CDR3 length: 15
CDR3 protein: CASSPTGGTKNIQYF

J gene: TRBJ2-7
V gene: TRBV12-3/TRBV12-4
CDR3 length: 11
CDR3 protein: CASSFRYEQYF

J gene: TRBJ2-1
V gene: TRBV15
CDR3 length: 16
CDR3 protein: CATSSGGLAGGHEQFF

J gene: TRBJ2-5
V gene: TRBV29-1
CDR3 length: 14
CDR3 protein: CSALLAGPSETQYF

J gene: TRBJ2-1
V gene: TRBV24-1
CDR3 length: 14
CDR3 protein: CATSPLDRDNEQFF

J gene: TRBJ2-3
V gene: TRBV20-1
CDR3 length: 11
CDR3 protein: CRLTLPDTQYF

J gene: TRBJ2-3
V gene: TRBV15
CDR3 length: 14
CDR3 protein: CATSPGESTDTQYF

J gene: TRBJ2-5
V gene: TRBV7-2
CDR3 length: 13
CDR3 protein: CASSLAGPETQYF

J gene: TRBJ1-6
V gene: TRBV30
CDR3 length: 12
CDR3 protein: CAWTGGYSPLHF

J gene: TRBJ2-5
V gene: TRBV24-1
CDR3 length: 17
CDR3 protein: CATSDIRQGAGGETQYF

J gene: TRBJ2-7
V gene: TRBV20-1
CDR3 length: 16
CDR3 protein: CSASSGRGGRYYEQYF

J gene: TRBJ1-1
V gene: TRBV6-5
CDR3 length: 13
CDR3 protein: CASSLVGSPEAFF

J gene: TRBJ2-1
V gene: TRBV5-1
CDR3 length: 14
CDR3 protein: CASRPQGVYNEQFF

J gene: TRBJ1-5
V gene: TRBV3-1
CDR3 length: 14
CDR3 protein: CASSQVGSQQPQHF

J gene: TRBJ2-7
V gene: TRBV20-1
CDR3 length: 14
CDR3 protein: CSAFQPGGSYEQYF

J gene: TRBJ1-1
V gene: TRBV12-3/TRBV12-4
CDR3 length: 13
CDR3 protein: CASSLDRVGEAFF

J gene: TRBJ1-1
V gene: TRBV20-1
CDR3 length: 13
CDR3 protein: CSAQFGGLTEAFF

J gene: TRBJ1-5
V gene: TRBV12-3/TRBV12-4
CDR3 length: 14
CDR3 protein: CASSRGHPNQPQHF

J gene: TRBJ1-5
V gene: TRBV4-2
CDR3 length: 17
CDR3 protein: CASSQESRVPYNQPQHF

J gene: TRBJ1-2
V gene: TRBV27
CDR3 length: 14
CDR3 protein: CATMERGGNYGYTF

J gene: TRBJ1-2
V gene: TRBV20-1
CDR3 length: 14
CDR3 protein: CSASGGGSSDGYTF

J gene: TRBJ2-7
V gene: TRBV7-8
CDR3 length: 12
CDR3 protein: CASSLLAREQYF

J gene: TRBJ2-5
V gene: TRBV12-3/TRBV12-4
CDR3 length: 15
CDR3 protein: CASSLARRTQETQYF

J gene: TRBJ1-1
V gene: TRBV4-2
CDR3 length: 16
CDR3 protein: CASSQEKGPVNTEAFF

J gene: TRBJ2-5
V gene: TRBV7-9
CDR3 length: 15
CDR3 protein: CASSRGGLVGETQYF